The sequence of this T cell receptor beta chain was determined in a study of regulatory T cells in long-lasting Graves disease. Described time point: newly diagnosed GD, antithyroid drugs for less than 3 months. The TCR library was prepared using RNA isolated from PBMCs. The authors built TCR beta libraries using iRepertoire HTBI primers and Arm-PCR of CDR3 regions. Each CDR3 protein is one row after TCRdb ran MiXCR on the multiplex PCR reads. The table includes around 450,000 distinct CDR3 sequences, roughly 15% detected once. These data were likewise used in another study, on T cells in Graves' hyperthyroidism and ophthalmopathy.

This clonotype was sampled from a man aged 40-49 years with Graves disease. Sequenced here: peripheral blood mononuclear cells (PBMCs), sampled at new diagnosis, from a patient treated with antithyroid drugs.

The chain's CDR3 is CASKDIMHTF. The CDR3 region has the DNA TGTGCCAGCAAGGACATTATGCACACCTTC. The gene calls are TRBV6-1 and TRBJ1-2; D is perhaps TRBD1 (5 bases). This CDR3 region has 10 residues. V lost 7 bases and J lost 12, with 12 bases in between. The germline gives CDR1 MNHNS, CDR2 SASEGT.